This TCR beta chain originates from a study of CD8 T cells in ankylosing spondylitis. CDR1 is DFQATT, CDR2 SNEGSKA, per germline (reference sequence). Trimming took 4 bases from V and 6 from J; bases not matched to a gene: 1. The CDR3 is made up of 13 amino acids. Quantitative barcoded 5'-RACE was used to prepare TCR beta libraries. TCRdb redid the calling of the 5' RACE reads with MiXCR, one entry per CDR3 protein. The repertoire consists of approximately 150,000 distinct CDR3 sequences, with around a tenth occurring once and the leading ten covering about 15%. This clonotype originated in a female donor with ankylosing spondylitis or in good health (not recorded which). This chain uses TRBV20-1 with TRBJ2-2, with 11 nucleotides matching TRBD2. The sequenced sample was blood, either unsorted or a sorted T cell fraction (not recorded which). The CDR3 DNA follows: TGCAGTGCTATAGCGGGAGGGTCCGGGGAGCTGTTTTTT. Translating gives CSAIAGGSGELFF.